This T cell receptor beta chain emerged from a study of blood T cell repertoires in COVID-19. On the study more broadly: The samples span acute and convalescent COVID-19 from the United States, Italy and Spain. T cells, B-cell-depleted T cells, or PBMCs supplied cDNA or gDNA.

This CDR3 has 14 amino acids. Unmatched junction bases numbered 9, after V lost 6 bases and J lost 2 bases. CDR1 is SQVTM and CDR2 is ANQGSEA in the germline V gene. This clone is a singleton in its sample. Living in about two dozen US areas, the participants were between roughly 18 and 90 years of age. Per the original methods: For nucleated cells, counts were estimated from reference gene primer amplification. Assay: immunoSEQ multiplex PCR; the TCRdb copy retains only in-frame clones and omits some. V and J calls and clone size are given by that table; D and trimming were obtained from the DNA. The table shows hundreds of thousands of clones, with roughly 89% occurring only once.

Material for sequencing was PBMCs or T cells enriched from blood (not recorded which). This receptor was taken from a young woman who had recovered from COVID-19. V and J are TRBV29-1 and TRBJ2-5; TRBD1 agrees at 7 bases. The CDR3 loop is CSVTGQVLQETQYF. Written as DNA, the CDR3 is TGCAGCGTAACCGGACAGGTCTTGCAAGAGACCCAGTACTTC.